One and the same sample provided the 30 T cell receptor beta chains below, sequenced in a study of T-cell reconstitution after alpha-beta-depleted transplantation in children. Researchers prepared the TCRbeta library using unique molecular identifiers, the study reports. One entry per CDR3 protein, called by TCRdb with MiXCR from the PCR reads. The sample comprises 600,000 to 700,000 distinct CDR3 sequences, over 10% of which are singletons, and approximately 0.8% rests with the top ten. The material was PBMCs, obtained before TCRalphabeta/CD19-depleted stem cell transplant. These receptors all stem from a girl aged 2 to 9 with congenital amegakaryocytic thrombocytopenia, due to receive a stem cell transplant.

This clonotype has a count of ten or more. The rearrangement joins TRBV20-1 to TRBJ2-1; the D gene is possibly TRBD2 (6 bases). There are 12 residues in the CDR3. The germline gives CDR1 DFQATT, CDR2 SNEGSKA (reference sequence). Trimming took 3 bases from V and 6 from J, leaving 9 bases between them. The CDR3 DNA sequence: TGCAGTGCTAGCGGGAGACCCAATGAGCAGTTCTTC. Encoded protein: CSASGRPNEQFF.

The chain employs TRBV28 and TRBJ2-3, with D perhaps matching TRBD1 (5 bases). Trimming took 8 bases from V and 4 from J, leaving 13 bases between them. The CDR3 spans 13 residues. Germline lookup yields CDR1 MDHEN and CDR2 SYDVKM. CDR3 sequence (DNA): TGTGCCAGCTCGTTCAGGGTGGCAGATACGCAGTATTTT. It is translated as CASSFRVADTQYF. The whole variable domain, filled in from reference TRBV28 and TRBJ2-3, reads DVKVTQSSRYLVKRTGEKVFLECVQDMDHENMFWYRQDPGLGLRLIYFSYDVKMKEKGDIPEGYSVSREKKERFSLILESASTNQTSMYLCASSFRVADTQYFGPGTRLTVL.

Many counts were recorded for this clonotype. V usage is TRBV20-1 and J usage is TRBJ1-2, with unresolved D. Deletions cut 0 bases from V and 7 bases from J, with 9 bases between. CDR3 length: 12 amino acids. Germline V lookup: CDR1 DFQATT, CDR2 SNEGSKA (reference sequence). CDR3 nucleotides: TGCAGTGCTAGAGAGGACTCCTCTGGCTACACCTTC. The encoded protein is CSAREDSSGYTF.

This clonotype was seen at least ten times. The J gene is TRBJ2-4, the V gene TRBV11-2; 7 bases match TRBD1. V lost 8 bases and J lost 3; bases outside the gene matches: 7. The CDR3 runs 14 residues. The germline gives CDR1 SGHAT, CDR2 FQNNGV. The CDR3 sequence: CASGQGVDKNIQYF. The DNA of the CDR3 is TGTGCCAGCGGGCAGGGGGTTGACAAAAACATTCAGTACTTC.

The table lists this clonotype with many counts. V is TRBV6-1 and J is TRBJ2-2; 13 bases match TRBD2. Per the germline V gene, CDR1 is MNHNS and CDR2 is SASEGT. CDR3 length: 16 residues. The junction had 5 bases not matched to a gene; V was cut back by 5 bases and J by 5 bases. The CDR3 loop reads CASSRGLAGVTGELFF. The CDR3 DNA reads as TGTGCCAGCAGTCGAGGACTAGCGGGAGTTACCGGGGAGCTGTTTTTT.

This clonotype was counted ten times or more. Here the CDR3 reads CASSLSGSRSGELFF. In DNA, the CDR3 is TGCGCCAGCAGCTTGAGCGGGAGTAGATCCGGGGAGCTGTTTTTT. This sequence joins TRBV5-1 and TRBJ2-2; 8 nucleotides line up with TRBD2. CDR3 length equals 15 residues. V lost 1 base to trimming and J lost 6 bases; unmatched junction nucleotides: 5. Germline loops: CDR1 SGHRS, CDR2 YFSETQ. Filled out from reference TRBV5-1 and TRBJ2-2, the complete variable domain reads KAGVTQTPRYLIKTRGQQVTLSCSPISGHRSVSWYQQTPGQGLQFLFEYFSETQRNKGNFPGRFSGRQFSNSRSEMNVSTLELGDSALYLCASSLSGSRSGELFFGEGSRLTVL.

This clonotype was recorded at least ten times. In DNA form, the CDR3 reads TGTGCCAGCAGTTTTTGGGACAACCAGGGCTCCTACGAGCAGTACTTC. It encodes CASSFWDNQGSYEQYF. The chain recombines TRBV28 with TRBJ2-7, with D perhaps TRBD1 (6 bases). The CDR3 runs 16 residues. Germline V gives CDR1 MDHEN, CDR2 SYDVKM. V dropped 3 bases and J dropped 0 bases, with 15 bases sitting between them. Based on the CDR3 plus reference TRBV28 and TRBJ2-7, the full variable domain is DVKVTQSSRYLVKRTGEKVFLECVQDMDHENMFWYRQDPGLGLRLIYFSYDVKMKEKGDIPEGYSVSREKKERFSLILESASTNQTSMYLCASSFWDNQGSYEQYFGPGTRLTVT.

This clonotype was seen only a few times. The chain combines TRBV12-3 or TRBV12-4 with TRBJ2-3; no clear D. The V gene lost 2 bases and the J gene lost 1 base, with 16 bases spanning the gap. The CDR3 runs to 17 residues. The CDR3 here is CASSLRRVISGTDTQYF. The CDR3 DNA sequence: TGTGCCAGCAGTTTAAGAAGGGTTATAAGCGGCACAGATACGCAGTATTTT.

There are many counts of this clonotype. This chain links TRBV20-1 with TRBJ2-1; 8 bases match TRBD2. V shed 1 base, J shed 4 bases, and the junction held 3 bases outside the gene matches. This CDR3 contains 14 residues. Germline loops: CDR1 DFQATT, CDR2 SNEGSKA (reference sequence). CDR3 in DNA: TGCAGTGCTAGAGGCGGACTAGCTTACAATGAGCAGTTCTTC. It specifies CSARGGLAYNEQFF.

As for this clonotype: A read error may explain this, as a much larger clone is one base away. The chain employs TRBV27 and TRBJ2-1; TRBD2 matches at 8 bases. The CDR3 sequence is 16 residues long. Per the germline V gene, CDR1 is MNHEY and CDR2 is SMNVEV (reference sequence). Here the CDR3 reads CASSFFAGRGDNEQSF. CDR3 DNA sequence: TGTGCCAGCAGTTTCTTTGCTGGGCGGGGGGACAATGAGCAGTCCTTC.

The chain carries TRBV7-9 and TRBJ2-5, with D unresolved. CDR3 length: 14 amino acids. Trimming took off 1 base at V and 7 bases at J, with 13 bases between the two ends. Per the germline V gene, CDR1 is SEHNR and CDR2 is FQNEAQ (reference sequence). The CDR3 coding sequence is TGTGCCAGCAGCTTAGTGACTCCCGACGGGACCCAGTACTTC. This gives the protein CASSLVTPDGTQYF.

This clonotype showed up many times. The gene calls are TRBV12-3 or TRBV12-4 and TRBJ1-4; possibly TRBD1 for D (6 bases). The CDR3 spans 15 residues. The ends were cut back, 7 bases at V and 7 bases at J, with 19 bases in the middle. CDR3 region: CASIMMGQRPEKLFF. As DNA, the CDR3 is TGTGCCAGCATCATGATGGGACAACGGCCTGAAAAACTGTTTTTT.

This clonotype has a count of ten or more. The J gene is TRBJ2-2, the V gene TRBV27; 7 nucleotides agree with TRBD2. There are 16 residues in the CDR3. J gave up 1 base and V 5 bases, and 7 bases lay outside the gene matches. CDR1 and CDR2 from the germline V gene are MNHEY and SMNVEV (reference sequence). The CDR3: CASSIHPSGNTGELFF. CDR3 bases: TGTGCCAGCAGTATCCATCCTAGCGGGAACACCGGGGAGCTGTTTTTT.

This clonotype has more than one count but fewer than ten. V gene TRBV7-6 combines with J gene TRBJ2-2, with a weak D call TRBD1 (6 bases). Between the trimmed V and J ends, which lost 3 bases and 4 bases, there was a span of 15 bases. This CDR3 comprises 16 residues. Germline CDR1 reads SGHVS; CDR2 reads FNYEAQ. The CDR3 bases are TGTGCCAGCAGCTTTTCGGCAACAGGGCGCACCGGGGAGCTGTTTTTT. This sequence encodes CASSFSATGRTGELFF.

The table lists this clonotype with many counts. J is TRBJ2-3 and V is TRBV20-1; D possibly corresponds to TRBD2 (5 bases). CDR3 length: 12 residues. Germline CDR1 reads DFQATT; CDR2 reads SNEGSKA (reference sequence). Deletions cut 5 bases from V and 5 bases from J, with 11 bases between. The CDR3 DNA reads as TGCAGTGCTCCGGAGGATAAAGATACGCAGTATTTT. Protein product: CSAPEDKDTQYF.

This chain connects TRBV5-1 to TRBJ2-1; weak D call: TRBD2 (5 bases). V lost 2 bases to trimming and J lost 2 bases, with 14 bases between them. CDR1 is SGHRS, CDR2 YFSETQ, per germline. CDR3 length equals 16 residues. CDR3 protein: CASSFDSSGAYNEQFF. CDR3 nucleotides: TGCGCCAGCAGCTTTGATTCCAGCGGAGCCTACAATGAGCAGTTCTTC.

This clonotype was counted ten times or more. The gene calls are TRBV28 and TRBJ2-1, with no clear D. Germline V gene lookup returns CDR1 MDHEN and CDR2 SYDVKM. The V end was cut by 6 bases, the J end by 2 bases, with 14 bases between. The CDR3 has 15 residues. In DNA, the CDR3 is TGTGCCAGCAGCCGAAGAAGCCAGGCCTACAATGAGCAGTTCTTC. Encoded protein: CASSRRSQAYNEQFF.

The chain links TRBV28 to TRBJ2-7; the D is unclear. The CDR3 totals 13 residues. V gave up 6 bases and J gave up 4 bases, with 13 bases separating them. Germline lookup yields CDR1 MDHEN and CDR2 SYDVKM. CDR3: CASSPTDPYEQYF. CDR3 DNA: TGTGCCAGCAGCCCCACAGACCCATACGAGCAGTACTTC.

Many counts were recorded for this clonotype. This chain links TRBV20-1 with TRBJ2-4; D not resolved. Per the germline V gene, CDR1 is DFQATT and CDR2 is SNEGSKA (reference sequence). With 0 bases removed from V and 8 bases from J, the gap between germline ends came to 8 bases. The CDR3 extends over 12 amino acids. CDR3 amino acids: CSARDDADIQYF. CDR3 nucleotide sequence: TGCAGTGCTAGAGATGATGCAGACATTCAGTACTTC.

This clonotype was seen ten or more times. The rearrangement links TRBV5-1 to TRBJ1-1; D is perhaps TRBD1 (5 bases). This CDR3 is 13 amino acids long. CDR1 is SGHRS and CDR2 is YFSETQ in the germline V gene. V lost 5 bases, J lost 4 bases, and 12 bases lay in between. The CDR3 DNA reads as TGCGCCAGCAGAGAACAGGATGCCACTGAAGCTTTCTTT. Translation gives CASREQDATEAFF.

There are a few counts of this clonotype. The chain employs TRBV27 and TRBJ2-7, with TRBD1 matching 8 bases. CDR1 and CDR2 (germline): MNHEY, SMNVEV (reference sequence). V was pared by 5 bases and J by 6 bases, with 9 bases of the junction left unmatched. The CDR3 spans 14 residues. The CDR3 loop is CASSGGQGFGEQYF. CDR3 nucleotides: TGTGCCAGCAGTGGAGGACAGGGTTTTGGCGAGCAGTACTTC.

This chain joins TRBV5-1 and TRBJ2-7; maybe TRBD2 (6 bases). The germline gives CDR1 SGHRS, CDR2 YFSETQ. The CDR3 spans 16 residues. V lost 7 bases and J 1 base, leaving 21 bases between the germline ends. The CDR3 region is CASGEGGTVDSYEQYF. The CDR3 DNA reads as TGCGCCAGCGGCGAAGGAGGGACGGTGGATTCCTACGAGCAGTACTTC. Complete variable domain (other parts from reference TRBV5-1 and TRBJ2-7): KAGVTQTPRYLIKTRGQQVTLSCSPISGHRSVSWYQQTPGQGLQFLFEYFSETQRNKGNFPGRFSGRQFSNSRSEMNVSTLELGDSALYLCASGEGGTVDSYEQYFGPGTRLTVT.

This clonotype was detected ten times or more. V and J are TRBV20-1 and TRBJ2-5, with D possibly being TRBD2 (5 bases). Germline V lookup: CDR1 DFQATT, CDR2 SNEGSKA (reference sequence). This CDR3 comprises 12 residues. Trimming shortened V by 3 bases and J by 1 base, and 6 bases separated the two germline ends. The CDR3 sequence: CSARGAQETQYF. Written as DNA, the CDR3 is TGCAGTGCTAGGGGAGCCCAAGAGACCCAGTACTTC.

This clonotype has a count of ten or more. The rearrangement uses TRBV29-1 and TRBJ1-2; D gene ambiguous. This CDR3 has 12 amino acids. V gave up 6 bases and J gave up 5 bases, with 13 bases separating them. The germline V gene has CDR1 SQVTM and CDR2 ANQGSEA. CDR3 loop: CSVETDNYGYTF. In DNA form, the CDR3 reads TGCAGCGTCGAAACAGATAATTATGGCTACACCTTC. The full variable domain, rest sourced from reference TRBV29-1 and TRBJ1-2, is SAVISQKPSRDICQRGTSLTIQCQVDSQVTMMFWYRQQPGQSLTLIATANQGSEATYESGFVIDKFPISRPNLTFSTLTVSNMSPEDSSIYLCSVETDNYGYTFGSGTRLTVV.

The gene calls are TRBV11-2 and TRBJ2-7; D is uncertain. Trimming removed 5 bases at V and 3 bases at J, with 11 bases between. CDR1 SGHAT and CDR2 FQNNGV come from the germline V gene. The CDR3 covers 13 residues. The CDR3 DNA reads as TGTGCCAGCAGCGGTTTTGGGCTCTACGAGCAGTACTTC. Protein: CASSGFGLYEQYF. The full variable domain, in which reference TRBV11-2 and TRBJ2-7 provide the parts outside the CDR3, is EAGVAQSPRYKIIEKRQSVAFWCNPISGHATLYWYQQILGQGPKLLIQFQNNGVVDDSQLPKDRFSAERLKGVDSTLKIQPAKLEDSAVYLCASSGFGLYEQYFGPGTRLTVT.

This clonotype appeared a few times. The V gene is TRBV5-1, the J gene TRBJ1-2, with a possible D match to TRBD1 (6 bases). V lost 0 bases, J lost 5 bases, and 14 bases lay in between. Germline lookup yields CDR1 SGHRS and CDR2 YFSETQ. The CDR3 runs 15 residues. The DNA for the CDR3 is TGCGCCAGCAGCTTGGAGGGACACGAGGGATATGGCTACACCTTC. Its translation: CASSLEGHEGYGYTF.

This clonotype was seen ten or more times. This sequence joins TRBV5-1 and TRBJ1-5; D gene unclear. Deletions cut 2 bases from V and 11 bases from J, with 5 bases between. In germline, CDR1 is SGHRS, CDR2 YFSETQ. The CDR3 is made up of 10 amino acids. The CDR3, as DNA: TGCGCCAGCAGCTTTGTGGCCCAGCATTTT. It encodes CASSFVAQHF.

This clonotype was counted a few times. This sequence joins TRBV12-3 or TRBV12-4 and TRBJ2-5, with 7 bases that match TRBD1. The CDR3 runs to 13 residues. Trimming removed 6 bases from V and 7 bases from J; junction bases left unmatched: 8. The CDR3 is CASSLGTVRTQYF. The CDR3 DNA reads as TGTGCCAGCAGCCTAGGGACAGTGCGGACCCAGTACTTC.

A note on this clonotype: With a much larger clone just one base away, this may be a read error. The CDR3 nucleotides read TGCGCCAGCAGCTTGGGAGACTCAGTACGGGGGCAGTACTTC. Translation gives CASSLGDSVRGQYF. The genes are TRBV5-1 and TRBJ2-7; D is possibly TRBD2 (5 bases). Trimming took 0 bases from V and 9 from J, leaving 16 bases between them. The germline V gene encodes CDR1 SGHRS and CDR2 YFSETQ. CDR3 length equals 14 residues.

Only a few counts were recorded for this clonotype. CDR3 DNA sequence: TGCGCCAGCAGCCGGAACCAGCGTCTGCTGGAAGAGACCCAGTACTTC. Encoded protein: CASSRNQRLLEETQYF. V is TRBV4-1 and J is TRBJ2-5, with unresolved D. V dropped 4 bases and J dropped 3 bases, with 18 bases sitting between them. Per germline, CDR1 MGHRA and CDR2 YSYEKL. The length of the CDR3 is 16 residues.